This TCR beta chain was profiled in a study of radiation and T cells in renal cell carcinoma. Measured with immunoSEQ multiplex PCR; TCRdb has only the in-frame clones, and not every one. This sample carries about 140,000 clones, around four fifths of them seen once, and the ten largest clones take around 21%. Specified time point: baseline pretreatment blood. This sample's treatment: 15 Gy SBRT to primary tumor, nephrectomy 4 weeks later. The receptor was derived from a woman in her forties or fifties with renal cell carcinoma. This specimen consisted of blood, obtained from a patient whose treatment included radiotherapy and nephrectomy.

CDR3 coding DNA: TGTGCCAGCAGCAGGAGCGGAGCCTATGGCTACACCTTC. It codes for CASSRSGAYGYTF. The chain has TRBV6-6 and TRBJ1-2, with D unclear. Trimming stripped 6 bases from V and 4 bases from J, with 12 bases between. The germline V gene encodes CDR1 MNHNY and CDR2 SVGAGI (reference sequence). The CDR3 spans 13 residues.